This note documents a single T cell receptor beta chain sequence. The target antigen is unknown. These data come from a study of cytomegalovirus exposure and HLA in healthy donors. General study results and limits: Among the CMV-associated chains, three were confirmed in vitro as specific for CMV antigens. Earlier analysis yielded a pattern in which most TCR beta V segments were productive about 90% or about 30% of the time. A later analysis by the authors found several of the most significant clusters apparently linked to common viral pathogens.

The study ran its PCR with 60 Vbeta and 13 Jbeta primers. The authors' processing: Roughly 11 million shared chains were among the 80 million or so unique TCR beta chains that a later analysis counted. The assay was immunoSEQ multiplex PCR, and TCRdb's table has in-frame clones only and misses some. From that table come the V and J calls and clone size; the DNA was used to work out D and trimming. The repertoire has some 190,000 clones, around four fifths of them found once; the top ten carry about 1.5%. CDR1 and CDR2 (germline): MNHEY, SVGAGI. The CDR3 contains 15 residues. Trimming at V came to 0 bases and at J to 2 bases, leaving 4 bases not matched to a gene.

This clonotype was obtained from a man younger than 30 in good health and CMV-seronegative. The chain carries TRBV6-5 and TRBJ2-7, with 7 bases fitting TRBD1. The source material was PBMCs. CDR3 sequence reads: CASSYSVGQTYEQYF. The CDR3, as DNA: TGTGCCAGCAGTTACTCGGTGGGACAGACCTACGAGCAGTACTTC.